These 27 T cell receptor beta chains came from one sample sequenced in a study of beta chain features in type 1 diabetes. The study reverse transcribed the entire isolated RNA, so it sequenced expressed TCRB transcripts. Sequencing used immunoSEQ multiplex PCR; TCRdb keeps in-frame clones, though not all of them. The sample has some 360,000 clones, roughly a tenth seen once. Points from the study as a whole: In every one of the four CD4+ subsets, TCRB CDR3s were moderately but significantly shorter in Type 1 diabetes patients.

What these receptors recognize is not known. Sequences were obtained from central memory CD4+ T cells from blood. The receptor source for this set is a man in his thirties or forties with type 1 diabetes.

The chain has TRBV9 and TRBJ1-4; 7 bases agree with TRBD1. CDR3 size: 14 residues. The junction had 4 bases not matched to a gene; V was cut back by 0 bases and J by 8 bases. Looked up from germline, CDR1 is SGDLS and CDR2 is YYNGEE. In DNA form, the CDR3 reads TGTGCCAGCAGCGTAGACAGGGGAGGCGAAAAACTGTTTTTT. Amino acids: CASSVDRGGEKLFF.

This clone has only a few counts. The chain has TRBV5-1 and TRBJ2-1, with a possible D match to TRBD1 (5 bases). Germline CDR1 is SGHRS and CDR2 is YFSETQ. The CDR3 consists of 14 residues. V dropped 4 bases and J dropped 1 base, with 9 bases sitting between them. In nucleotides, the CDR3 is TGCGCCAGCAGCACTGGACAATCCTACAATGAGCAGTTCTTC. Protein: CASSTGQSYNEQFF.

This clone was found a few times. The CDR3 reads CASSLDPWLEQFF. In nucleotides, the CDR3 is TGTGCCAGCAGCCTCGATCCCTGGCTGGAGCAGTTCTTC. The gene calls are TRBV6-4 and TRBJ2-1; D is undetermined. Trimming took 6 bases from V and 10 from J, leaving 16 bases between them. CDR3 size: 13 residues. Per the germline V gene, CDR1 is MRHNA and CDR2 is SNTAGT.

The chain combines TRBV5-5 with TRBJ1-1, with unresolved D. The CDR3 has 15 residues. V was clipped by 2 bases and J by 4 bases, with 15 bases between them. The germline V gene has CDR1 SGHKS and CDR2 YYEKEE (reference sequence). CDR3 loop: CASSLEPGQVTEAFF. The CDR3 coding sequence is TGTGCCAGCAGCTTAGAACCCGGGCAGGTCACTGAAGCTTTCTTT. The full variable domain, with the rest looked up from reference TRBV5-5 and TRBJ1-1, is DAGVTQSPTHLIKTRGQQVTLRCSPISGHKSVSWYQQVLGQGPQFIFQYYEKEERGRGNFPDRFSARQFPNYSSELNVNALLLGDSALYLCASSLEPGQVTEAFFGQGTRLTVV.

The rearrangement uses TRBV25-1 and TRBJ2-7, with D possibly TRBD2 on 6 matching bases. CDR3 size: 12 residues. Germline-derived CDR1 and CDR2 are MGHDK and SYGVNS. V shed 6 bases and J shed 5 bases, with 11 bases lying between them. The CDR3 DNA reads as TGTGCCAGCAGCCGGGGGACCGACGAGCAGTACTTC. Translated: CASSRGTDEQYF.

The V and J genes are TRBV27 and TRBJ2-7, with D possibly being TRBD1 or TRBD2 (5 bases each). Germline V CDR1 and CDR2: MNHEY, SMNVEV (reference sequence). With 6 bases removed from V and 2 bases from J, the gap between germline ends came to 17 bases. CDR3 size: 15 residues. The CDR3 DNA follows: TGTGCCAGCAGAGATTTGAGGGGTCTTACCTACGAGCAGTACTTC. This sequence encodes CASRDLRGLTYEQYF.

Ten or more counts support this clone. The chain uses TRBV7-9 and TRBJ2-2; D uncertain. Trimming shortened V by 3 bases and J by 0 bases, and 8 bases separated the two germline ends. Germline V gene lookup returns CDR1 SEHNR and CDR2 FQNEAQ (reference sequence). There are 15 residues in the CDR3. CDR3 nucleotide sequence: TGTGCCAGCAGCTTCGGTCAGGCGAACACCGGGGAGCTGTTTTTT. Translation: CASSFGQANTGELFF.

This clone was detected a few times. V is TRBV4-3 and J is TRBJ2-7; 8 nucleotides align to TRBD1. The CDR3 covers 15 residues. The V and J ends lost 0 bases and 2 bases, in that order; junction bases with no gene match: 3. Germline assignment: CDR1 LGHNA and CDR2 YSLEER. DNA of the CDR3: TGCGCCAGCAGCCAAGATTGGACAGGGACCTACGAGCAGTACTTC. Amino acid sequence: CASSQDWTGTYEQYF.

V is TRBV27 and J is TRBJ2-5, with D possibly being TRBD1 (6 bases). CDR3 length: 14 amino acids. CDR1 and CDR2 (germline): MNHEY, SMNVEV (reference sequence). Trimming took 5 bases from V and 2 from J, leaving 12 bases between them. In nucleotides, the CDR3 is TGTGCCAGCAGTCCCTACAGGGAGCAAGAGACCCAGTACTTC. It encodes CASSPYREQETQYF.

The CDR3: CASSRTPSGNTIYF. The CDR3 coding sequence is TGTGCCAGCAGCCGGACACCCTCTGGAAACACCATATATTTT. The chain recombines TRBV5-5 with TRBJ1-3; D possibly corresponds to TRBD1 (5 bases). There are 14 residues in the CDR3. V dropped 4 bases and J dropped 0 bases, with 8 bases sitting between them. CDR1 and CDR2 (germline): SGHKS, YYEKEE (reference sequence).

The chain has TRBV2 and TRBJ2-5; D remains unclear. The CDR3 sequence is 11 residues long. The V gene's germline CDR1 is SNHLY and CDR2 FYNNEI. Deletions cut 7 bases from V and 1 base from J, with 4 bases between. CDR3: CASKFQETQYF. The CDR3 DNA reads TGTGCCAGCAAATTCCAAGAGACCCAGTACTTC.

V gene TRBV7-9 combines with J gene TRBJ2-5, with 8 bases that match TRBD1. V trimming: 4 bases; J trimming: 6 bases; junction bases outside the gene matches: 10. Germline-derived CDR1 and CDR2 are SEHNR and FQNEAQ (reference sequence). The CDR3 has 15 residues. This CDR3 reads CASSSQGGGGKTQYF. CDR3 in DNA: TGTGCCAGCAGCTCACAGGGGGGTGGTGGGAAGACCCAGTACTTC.

This clone was counted only a few times. The chain combines TRBV6-1 with TRBJ1-4; D not certain. The germline V and J ends were trimmed by 4 bases and 2 bases, with 8 bases remaining between them. Germline-derived CDR1 and CDR2 are MNHNS and SASEGT. This CDR3 is 14 amino acids long. The CDR3 sequence: CASSGGPTNEKLFF. The CDR3 coding sequence is TGTGCCAGCAGTGGCGGCCCGACTAATGAAAAACTGTTTTTT.

As for this clone: This CDR3 is also generated by other DNA sequences in the sample. The genes are TRBV5-4 and TRBJ2-7; TRBD2 matches 7 bases. Germline CDR1 and CDR2: SGHNT and YYREEE (reference sequence). CDR3 length equals 14 residues. V trimming: 1 base; J trimming: 3 bases; junction bases outside the gene matches: 4. The CDR3 here is CASSLPGGNYEQYF. As DNA, the CDR3 is TGTGCCAGCAGCTTGCCCGGGGGGAACTACGAGCAGTACTTC. The whole variable domain, remainder taken from reference TRBV5-4 and TRBJ2-7, is ETGVTQSPTHLIKTRGQQVTLRCSSQSGHNTVSWYQQALGQGPQFIFQYYREEENGRGNFPPRFSGLQFPNYSSELNVNALELDDSALYLCASSLPGGNYEQYFGPGTRLTVT.

This clone was counted between two and nine times. The junction and the germline gene differ at one end; a read error may be behind it. V and J are TRBV5-1 and TRBJ2-6, with D unresolved. This CDR3 spans 15 amino acids. CDR1 and CDR2 from the germline V gene are SGHRS and YFSETQ. Here the CDR3 DNA reads TGTGCCAGCAGCTTGGGCCGGTCTGGGGCCAACGTCCTGACTTTC. This sequence encodes CASSLGRSGANVLTF. Supplemented by reference TRBV5-1 and TRBJ2-6, the full variable domain reads KAGVTQTPRYLIKTRGQQVTLSCSPISGHRSVSWYQQTPGQGLQFLFEYFSETQRNKGNFPGRFSGRQFSNSRSEMNVSTLELGDSALYLCASSLGRSGANVLTFGAGSRLTVL.

This clone was seen more than once but under ten times. This chain joins TRBV7-2 and TRBJ1-1; D remains unclear. V lost 4 bases to trimming and J lost 4 bases, with 10 bases between them. The germline CDR1 and CDR2 sequences are SGHTA and FQGNSA. CDR3 size: 13 residues. The chain's CDR3 is CASSSLSGTEAFF. DNA for the CDR3: TGTGCCAGCAGCTCCCTCTCTGGCACTGAAGCTTTCTTT. Filled out from reference TRBV7-2 and TRBJ1-1, the complete variable domain reads GAGVSQSPSNKVTEKGKDVELRCDPISGHTALYWYRQSLGQGLEFLIYFQGNSAPDKSGLPSDRFSAERTGGSVSTLTIQRTQQEDSAVYLCASSSLSGTEAFFGQGTRLTVV.

The genes are TRBV30 and TRBJ2-7; the match to TRBD1 covers 11 bases. The CDR3 extends over 15 amino acids. The ends lost 3 bases at V and 4 bases at J; junction bases unmatched: 8. The germline V gene encodes CDR1 GTSNPN and CDR2 SVGIG (reference sequence). The CDR3 reads CAWRQVGTGGYEQYF. DNA for the CDR3: TGTGCCTGGAGACAAGTCGGGACAGGGGGTTACGAGCAGTACTTC.

The rearrangement joins TRBV28 to TRBJ2-1, with D perhaps matching TRBD1 or TRBD2 (6 bases each). Germline CDR1 reads MDHEN; CDR2 reads SYDVKM. V gave up 2 bases and J gave up 8 bases, with 13 bases separating them. The CDR3 spans 14 residues. CDR3 loop: CASSLIAGGDEQFF. In DNA form, the CDR3 reads TGTGCCAGCAGTTTAATTGCCGGGGGCGATGAGCAGTTCTTC.

The CDR3 loop is CASSLWGGGTQETQYF. The CDR3 DNA reads TGTGCCAGCAGTTTATGGGGGGGAGGGACCCAAGAGACCCAGTACTTC. The chain links TRBV27 to TRBJ2-5, with 7 bases identical to TRBD2. With 1 base clipped from V and 1 base from J, the junction kept 6 bases outside the gene matches. This CDR3 comprises 16 residues. In germline, CDR1 is MNHEY, CDR2 SMNVEV (reference sequence).

The V gene is TRBV25-1, the J gene TRBJ2-3, with D perhaps TRBD1 (5 bases). Trimming removed 8 bases from V and 2 bases from J, with 14 bases in between. The CDR3 spans 14 residues. The germline CDR1 and CDR2 sequences are MGHDK and SYGVNS. The CDR3 bases are TGTGCCAGCTCATCAGGGTCTTCCACAGATACGCAGTATTTT. Its translation is CASSSGSSTDTQYF. The full variable domain, with the rest looked up from reference TRBV25-1 and TRBJ2-3, is EADIYQTPRYLVIGTGKKITLECSQTMGHDKMYWYQQDPGMELHLIHYSYGVNSTEKGDLSSESTVSRIRTEHFPLTLESARPSHTSQYLCASSSGSSTDTQYFGPGTRLTVL.

This clone was detected a few times. This chain joins TRBV5-1 and TRBJ2-7; D might be TRBD1 or TRBD2, each matching 5 bases. The CDR3 covers 15 residues. Germline lookup yields CDR1 SGHRS and CDR2 YFSETQ. V was shortened by 4 bases and J by 6 bases, with 20 bases between the two germline ends. The CDR3 sequence: CASSETGDSGSEQYF. In DNA, the CDR3 is TGCGCCAGCAGCGAAACCGGAGACTCAGGGAGCGAGCAGTACTTC. The full variable domain, in which reference TRBV5-1 and TRBJ2-7 provide the parts outside the CDR3, is KAGVTQTPRYLIKTRGQQVTLSCSPISGHRSVSWYQQTPGQGLQFLFEYFSETQRNKGNFPGRFSGRQFSNSRSEMNVSTLELGDSALYLCASSETGDSGSEQYFGPGTRLTVT.

There are a few counts of this clone. The CDR3 DNA reads as TGTGCCAGCAGCCAGAGGACTAGCGGGAGCTACGAGCAGTACTTC. Residues: CASSQRTSGSYEQYF. The rearrangement uses TRBV7-8 and TRBJ2-5, with 13 bases aligning to TRBD2. The end of the DNA is better explained by TRBJ2-7, so the J call may be wrong. The CDR3 is made up of 15 amino acids. Germline lookup yields CDR1 SGHVS and CDR2 FQNEAQ.

This rearrangement joins TRBV5-1 to TRBJ1-1; D perhaps matches TRBD1 (5 bases). Germline CDR1 SGHRS, CDR2 YFSETQ. The V end was cut by 4 bases, the J end by 1 base, with 20 bases between. This CDR3 has 17 amino acids. The CDR3 nucleotides are TGCGCCAGCAGCATACCGATGGGGGGGACCACGAACACTGAAGCTTTCTTT. As protein: CASSIPMGGTTNTEAFF.

V and J are TRBV28 and TRBJ2-5, with D perhaps TRBD1 (6 bases). The tail of the sequence fits TRBJ2-7 better, so the J call may be wrong. The CDR3 runs 14 residues. Germline V gene lookup returns CDR1 MDHEN and CDR2 SYDVKM. The CDR3 is CASSSQQGVYEQYF. DNA of the CDR3: TGTGCCAGCAGCAGCCAACAGGGTGTATACGAGCAGTACTTC.

V gene TRBV28 combines with J gene TRBJ1-2; D is ambiguous. CDR1 MDHEN and CDR2 SYDVKM come from the germline V gene. V lost 6 bases and J lost 7, with 15 bases in between. The CDR3 is 13 residues long. CDR3 DNA sequence: TGTGCCAGCAGCTCCGGGTCAATCTTTGGCTACACCTTC. This translates into CASSSGSIFGYTF.

In its sample, this clone was seen a few times. Sequence at one end of the junction differs from germline and may be a read error. The chain combines TRBV7-8 with TRBJ2-7; 8 bases line up with TRBD1. CDR1 is SGHVS, CDR2 FQNEAQ, per germline. The CDR3 is made up of 15 amino acids. The DNA of the CDR3 is TGTGCCAGCAGTTTAGCAGGGGGCCGCAGCTACGAGCAGTACTTC. Translating gives CASSLAGGRSYEQYF.

This clone was recorded many times. The V gene is TRBV18, the J gene TRBJ1-1; D not certain. This CDR3 spans 13 amino acids. The germline V gene has CDR1 KGHSH and CDR2 LQKENI. The germline V and J ends were trimmed by 3 bases and 1 base, with 6 bases remaining between them. Here the CDR3 DNA reads TGTGCCAGCTCACCGTCCGAGAACACTGAAGCTTTCTTT. This codes for CASSPSENTEAFF.